This entry lists 4 T cell receptor beta chains sequenced from one sample in a study of radiotherapy plus CTLA-4 blockade in lung cancer listed by TCRdb under 2018. Library preparation employed the immunoSEQ multiplex PCR assay. As stored in TCRdb, this immuneACCESS dataset retains in-frame rearrangements with V and J assigned. A fraction of the clones does not appear; measured against another copy, unresolved V genes explain less than half of the discrepancy, and the remainder lacks a known reason. This sample lists tens of thousands of clones; 78% were detected once. Of the sample, under 4.5% falls within the top ten clones. Specimen: peripheral blood, collected from a patient treated with radiotherapy plus ipilimumab. These receptors were collected from a human donor with non-small cell lung cancer who had a partial response to radiotherapy plus ipilimumab. Some clones in this sample may be carry-over from other donors' samples.

The chain combines TRBV11-2 with TRBJ2-3, with 10 bases matching TRBD1. V dropped 6 bases and J dropped 4; count of bases not matched to a gene: 10. CDR1 is SGHAT and CDR2 is FQNNGV in the germline V gene. The CDR3 length is 16 residues. DNA of the CDR3: TGTGCCAGCAGACAGAGACAGGGGGCTTTCGCAGATACGCAGTATTTT. This codes for CASRQRQGAFADTQYF.

The V call is TRBV15, the J call TRBJ2-2; D is undetermined. The germline gives CDR1 LNHNV, CDR2 YYDKDF (reference sequence). Trimming took off 1 base at V and 3 bases at J, with 9 bases between the two ends. The length of the CDR3 is 15 residues. The CDR3 DNA reads as TGTGCCACCAGCAGAGGTGGTAGCTACACCGGGGAGCTGTTTTTT. The encoded protein is CATSRGGSYTGELFF.

This rearrangement joins TRBV7-2 to TRBJ1-5; the D gene is possibly TRBD1 (6 bases). This CDR3 region has 14 residues. Germline CDR1 and CDR2: SGHTA and FQGNSA. Trimming shortened V by 3 bases and J by 7 bases, and 13 bases separated the two germline ends. The CDR3 coding sequence is TGTGCCAGCAGCTTGTGGGGGCGCGACCAGCCCCAGCATTTT. Encoded protein: CASSLWGRDQPQHF.

This chain joins TRBV9 and TRBJ1-3; 8 nucleotides match TRBD1. The trim removed 3 bases at V and 4 bases at J, leaving 6 bases unmatched. The CDR3 has 15 amino acids. Germline lookup yields CDR1 SGDLS and CDR2 YYNGEE. CDR3 DNA sequence: TGTGCCAGCAGCGATCGGACAGGGTCGGGAAACACCATATATTTT. Its translation: CASSDRTGSGNTIYF.